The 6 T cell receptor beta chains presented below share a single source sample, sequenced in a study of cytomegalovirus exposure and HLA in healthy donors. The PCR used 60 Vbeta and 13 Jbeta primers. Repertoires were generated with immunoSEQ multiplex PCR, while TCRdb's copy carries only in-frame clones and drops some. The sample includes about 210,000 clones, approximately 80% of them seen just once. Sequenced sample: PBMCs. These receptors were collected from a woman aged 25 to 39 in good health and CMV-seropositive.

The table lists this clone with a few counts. The CDR3 loop is CASSQGTGRNNEQFF. CDR3 sequence (DNA): TGTGCCAGCAGCCAAGGGACAGGGAGGAACAATGAGCAGTTCTTC. J is TRBJ2-1 and V is TRBV11-2; the match to TRBD1 covers 9 bases. Germline V gives CDR1 SGHAT, CDR2 FQNNGV. The junction had 7 bases not matched to a gene; V was cut back by 5 bases and J by 5 bases. The CDR3 sequence is 15 residues long.

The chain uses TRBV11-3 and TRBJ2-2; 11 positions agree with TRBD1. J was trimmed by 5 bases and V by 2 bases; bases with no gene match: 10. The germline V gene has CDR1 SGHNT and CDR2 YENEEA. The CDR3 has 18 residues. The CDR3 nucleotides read TGTGCCAGCAGCTTAACGGGTCTGGACAGGGGGCTTACCGGGGAGCTGTTTTTT. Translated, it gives CASSLTGLDRGLTGELFF.

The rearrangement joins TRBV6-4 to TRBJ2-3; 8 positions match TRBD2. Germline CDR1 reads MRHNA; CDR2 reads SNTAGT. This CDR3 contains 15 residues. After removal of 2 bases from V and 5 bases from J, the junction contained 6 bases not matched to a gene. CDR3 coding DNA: TGTGCCAGCAGTGACCAACCGGGAGGGATAGATACGCAGTATTTT. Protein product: CASSDQPGGIDTQYF.

The CDR3 sequence is CATSRLIGRGAGNEQFF. The CDR3 nucleotides read TGTGCCACCAGCAGGCTAATCGGACGGGGGGCGGGGAATGAGCAGTTCTTC. The chain couples TRBV15 to TRBJ2-1, with a weak D call TRBD2 (7 bases). Trimming cost V 3 bases and J 7 bases, with 22 bases left between them. CDR1 LNHNV and CDR2 YYDKDF come from the germline V gene (reference sequence). The length of the CDR3 is 17 residues.

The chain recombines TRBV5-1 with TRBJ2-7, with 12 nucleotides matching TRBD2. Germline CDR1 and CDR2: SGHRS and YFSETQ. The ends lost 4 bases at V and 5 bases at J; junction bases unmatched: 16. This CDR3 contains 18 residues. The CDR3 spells CASSHSSSGRALVDEQYF. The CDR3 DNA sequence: TGCGCCAGCAGCCATAGTTCTAGCGGGAGGGCCCTGGTTGACGAGCAGTACTTC.

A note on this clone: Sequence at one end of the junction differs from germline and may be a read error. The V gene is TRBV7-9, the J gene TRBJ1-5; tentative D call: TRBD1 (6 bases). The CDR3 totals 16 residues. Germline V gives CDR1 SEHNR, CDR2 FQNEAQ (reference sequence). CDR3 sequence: CSSSLGVGAGNQPQHF. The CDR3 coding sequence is TGTTCCAGCAGCTTAGGGGTGGGGGCAGGCAATCAGCCCCAGCATTTT.